One sample yielded the 20 T cell receptor beta chains listed below, sequenced in a study of STAT3 mutations in large granular lymphocyte leukemia. The protocol was immunoSEQ multiplex PCR, while the TCRdb copy is restricted to in-frame clones and leaves out a portion. The sample carries 30,000 to 45,000 clones, about 88% recorded once. Findings and caveats of the study: At least one immunodominant TCR beta clonotype appeared in every T-cell large granular lymphocyte leukemia patient.

Antigens of these TCRs are unknown. Sequencing was done on a sample of PBMCs. The source is a human donor with T large granular lymphocyte leukemia. Some clones in this sample may be carry-over from other donors' samples.

V and J are TRBV4-1 and TRBJ1-6, with D perhaps TRBD1 (5 bases). The CDR3 sequence is 14 residues long. Germline CDR1 is MGHRA and CDR2 is YSYEKL. V gave up 6 bases and J gave up 0 bases, with 6 bases separating them. The CDR3 DNA reads TGCGCCAGCAGTAGGGGCTCCTATAATTCACCCCTCCACTTT. Its protein product is CASSRGSYNSPLHF.

The J gene is TRBJ1-1, the V gene TRBV7-9; 12 bases are shared with TRBD1. Germline V gene lookup returns CDR1 SEHNR and CDR2 FQNEAQ (reference sequence). Trimming took 3 bases from V and 1 from J; bases not matched to a gene: 6. CDR3 length equals 17 residues. CDR3 nucleotide sequence: TGTGCCAGCAGCTTGGCCGGGACAGGGGGCTGGAACACTGAAGCTTTCTTT. Its protein is CASSLAGTGGWNTEAFF.

This chain joins TRBV18 and TRBJ2-7; D unresolved. V lost 2 bases and J 5 bases, leaving 13 bases between the germline ends. The CDR3 loop spans 14 amino acids. CDR1 KGHSH and CDR2 LQKENI come from the germline V gene. CDR3 sequence: CASSPSTFVDEQYV. CDR3 coding DNA: TGTGCCAGCTCACCATCGACGTTTGTGGACGAGCAGTACGTC.

With regard to this clone: This likely comes from a read error, as the CDR3 has no conserved phenylalanine or tryptophan at its end. The limits of the CDR3 on the DNA are not certain, so only TCRdb's listed CDR3 is given. The rearrangement uses TRBV28 and TRBJ2-7; TRBD1 is taken as the D call from the table, unchecked against the DNA. Germline V gives CDR1 MDHEN, CDR2 SYDVKM. Ends included, the CDR3 has 11 residues. CDR3 loop: CASRAQGEPHL.

The chain has TRBV30 and TRBJ1-2; D gene uncertain. This CDR3 spans 11 amino acids. Germline lookup yields CDR1 GTSNPN and CDR2 SVGIG (reference sequence). The V end lost 1 base, the J end lost 4 bases, and 4 bases lay between the germline ends. This CDR3 is CAWSALYGYTF. The CDR3 coding sequence is TGTGCCTGGAGTGCCCTCTATGGCTACACCTTC. Filled out from reference TRBV30 and TRBJ1-2, the complete variable domain reads SQTIHQWPATLVQPVGSPLSLECTVEGTSNPNLYWYRQAAGRGLQLLFYSVGIGQISSEVPQNLSASRPQDRQFILSSKKLLLSDSGFYLCAWSALYGYTFGSGTRLTVV.

Only one count was recorded for this clone. This rearrangement joins TRBV6-4 to TRBJ2-2; 9 positions agree with TRBD2. Germline values: CDR1 MRHNA, CDR2 SNTAGT. V shed 2 bases and J 3 bases; nucleotides not matched to a gene: 4. CDR3 size: 16 residues. CDR3 sequence (DNA): TGTGCCAGCAGTGACCATAGCGGGGGAGACACCGGGGAGCTGTTTTTT. It encodes CASSDHSGGDTGELFF.

The chain links TRBV5-4 to TRBJ1-2; weak D call: TRBD1 (6 bases). This CDR3 comprises 13 residues. Per germline, CDR1 SGHNT and CDR2 YYREEE (reference sequence). V dropped 0 bases and J dropped 7 bases, with 10 bases sitting between them. CDR3 in amino acids: CASSLGEGGGYTF. The CDR3 region has the DNA TGTGCCAGCAGCTTGGGTGAGGGGGGTGGCTACACCTTC. Combining the CDR3 with reference TRBV5-4 and TRBJ1-2 gives the whole variable domain ETGVTQSPTHLIKTRGQQVTLRCSSQSGHNTVSWYQQALGQGPQFIFQYYREEENGRGNFPPRFSGLQFPNYSSELNVNALELDDSALYLCASSLGEGGGYTFGSGTRLTVV.

This chain links TRBV9 with TRBJ1-5, with 7 bases aligning to TRBD1. Germline CDR1 and CDR2: SGDLS and YYNGEE. This CDR3 has 14 amino acids. The V gene end was trimmed by 3 bases and the J gene end by 7 bases; junction bases not matched to a gene: 7. The CDR3 is CASSGGQVGQPQHF. The CDR3 coding sequence is TGTGCCAGCAGCGGTGGACAGGTCGGACAGCCCCAGCATTTT. Based on the CDR3 plus reference TRBV9 and TRBJ1-5, the full variable domain is DSGVTQTPKHLITATGQRVTLRCSPRSGDLSVYWYQQSLDQGLQFLIQYYNGEERAKGNILERFSAQQFPDLHSELNLSSLELGDSALYFCASSGGQVGQPQHFGDGTRLSIL.

A single count supports this clone. The V call is TRBV5-1, the J call TRBJ1-4; no reliable D call. From germline, CDR1 is SGHRS and CDR2 YFSETQ. This CDR3 is built from 14 residues. Trimming shortened V by 5 bases and J by 3 bases, and 11 bases separated the two germline ends. The CDR3 sequence: CASSPVGPNEKLFF. The CDR3 nucleotides are TGCGCCAGCAGTCCCGTAGGCCCTAATGAAAAACTGTTTTTT.

The chain recombines TRBV4-3 with TRBJ2-7; 9 bases are shared with TRBD1. CDR3 size: 16 residues. Per the germline V gene, CDR1 is LGHNA and CDR2 is YSLEER. V was clipped by 0 bases and J by 3 bases; unmatched bases: 6. CDR3 sequence: CASSQDGTGRYYEQYF. CDR3 DNA sequence: TGCGCCAGCAGCCAAGATGGGACAGGGAGATACTACGAGCAGTACTTC.

The chain has TRBV9 and TRBJ2-1, with TRBD1 matching over 11 bases. Per germline, CDR1 SGDLS and CDR2 YYNGEE. J was trimmed by 7 bases and V by 0 bases; bases with no gene match: 6. The CDR3 totals 16 residues. The CDR3 DNA follows: TGTGCCAGCAGCGTAGGTACCGGGACAGGGGGTAATGAGCAGTTCTTC. Protein: CASSVGTGTGGNEQFF.

This sequence joins TRBV5-4 and TRBJ1-1, with a tentative D call TRBD1 (5 bases). Germline V gene data show CDR1 as SGHNT and CDR2 as YYREEE (reference sequence). V gave up 0 bases and J gave up 5 bases, with 11 bases separating them. The CDR3 extends over 14 amino acids. The CDR3 sequence: CASSLAGDPTEAFF. DNA of the CDR3: TGTGCCAGCAGCTTGGCCGGGGACCCGACTGAAGCTTTCTTT. The full variable domain, its missing parts supplied by reference TRBV5-4 and TRBJ1-1, is ETGVTQSPTHLIKTRGQQVTLRCSSQSGHNTVSWYQQALGQGPQFIFQYYREEENGRGNFPPRFSGLQFPNYSSELNVNALELDDSALYLCASSLAGDPTEAFFGQGTRLTVV.

V is TRBV5-5 and J is TRBJ1-4; D uncertain. This CDR3 spans 13 amino acids. V was shortened by 6 bases and J by 4 bases, with 10 bases between the two germline ends. Germline V lookup: CDR1 SGHKS, CDR2 YYEKEE (reference sequence). CDR3 amino acids: CASNYPGNEKLFF. The CDR3 DNA is TGTGCCAGCAACTATCCTGGTAATGAAAAACTGTTTTTT.

This chain connects TRBV5-4 to TRBJ2-3; 7 bases match TRBD2. Trimming at V came to 1 base and at J to 0 bases, leaving 5 bases not matched to a gene. This CDR3 comprises 16 residues. The germline CDR1 and CDR2 sequences are SGHNT and YYREEE (reference sequence). The CDR3 reads CASSLRLAASTDTQYF. DNA of the CDR3: TGTGCCAGCAGCTTGCGGCTAGCGGCTAGCACAGATACGCAGTATTTT.

V usage is TRBV4-3 and J usage is TRBJ1-1, with a tentative D call TRBD1 (6 bases). The CDR3 covers 15 residues. Germline V gene lookup returns CDR1 LGHNA and CDR2 YSLEER. Trimming pared 1 base from V and 3 bases from J, leaving 12 bases between. CDR3 loop: CASSQVGGADTEAFF. The CDR3 region has the DNA TGCGCCAGCAGCCAAGTTGGGGGCGCGGACACTGAAGCTTTCTTT.

The J gene is TRBJ1-1, the V gene TRBV6-5, with a weak D call TRBD1 (6 bases). CDR3 length: 15 residues. Germline CDR1 and CDR2: MNHEY and SVGAGI. Between the trimmed V and J ends, which lost 0 bases and 6 bases, there was a span of 14 bases. CDR3 bases: TGTGCCAGCAGTTACTCGACACAGGGTGTATCTGAAGCTTTCTTT. Its translation: CASSYSTQGVSEAFF.

The chain is built from TRBV29-1 and TRBJ2-3, with D hard to call. The CDR3 has 12 residues. Germline loops: CDR1 SQVTM, CDR2 ANQGSEA. V lost 2 bases and J lost 5, with 8 bases in between. The CDR3 nucleotides read TGCAGCGTTGAAAGGTATTTAGATACGCAGTATTTT. Its protein is CSVERYLDTQYF.

The genes are TRBV18 and TRBJ1-1; D not resolved. The CDR3 is made up of 14 amino acids. Between the trimmed V and J ends, which lost 2 bases and 3 bases, there was a span of 10 bases. Germline loops: CDR1 KGHSH, CDR2 LQKENI. CDR3 bases: TGTGCCAGCTCACCAGGAGGTCGGGACACTGAAGCTTTCTTT. The encoded protein is CASSPGGRDTEAFF.

J is TRBJ2-5 and V is TRBV19; D gene unclear. Germline V CDR1 and CDR2: LNHDA, SQIVND (reference sequence). The CDR3 runs to 13 residues. Deletions cut 5 bases from V and 2 bases from J, with 9 bases between. The CDR3 DNA is TGTGCCAGTAGTGTGCAGACACAAGAGACCCAGTACTTC. Translation gives CASSVQTQETQYF.

The chain uses TRBV28 and TRBJ2-5, with 9 bases that match TRBD2. CDR3 length: 15 amino acids. V dropped 8 bases and J dropped 5; count of bases not matched to a gene: 12. Germline V gene sequence: CDR1 MDHEN, CDR2 SYDVKM. CDR3 DNA sequence: TGTGCCAGCTTTCCAACTGGACTAGCGCGGGAGACCCAGTACTTC. This codes for CASFPTGLARETQYF.